This T cell receptor beta chain is drawn from a study of Graves' ophthalmopathy and Graves' hyperthyroidism. CDR3 regions of TCR beta were amplified from RNA transcripts. The library came from an HTBI-primed first-round RT-PCR and a second-round multiplex PCR. One entry per CDR3 protein results from TCRdb running MiXCR on the multiplex PCR reads. The sample carries 600,000 to 950,000 distinct CDR3 sequences, around 40% recorded once. The germline CDR1 and CDR2 sequences are SGHRS and YFSETQ. The CDR3 totals 13 residues. Regarding this clonotype: Its antigen is unknown. With a much larger clone just one base away, this may be a read error.

Findings of the study overall: Sensitivity reached 87.88% and specificity roughly 82% for a 13-signature model separating ophthalmopathy from stable hyperthyroidism. Appearing in blood as well were most expanded thyroid clonotypes above 0.001 frequency.

The receptor was derived from an adult man with Graves' ophthalmopathy. Sequencing input: peripheral blood. The chain couples TRBV5-1 to TRBJ1-2; 11 bases are shared with TRBD1. Written as DNA, the CDR3 is TGCGCCGGCAGCGCGGGACAGGGGGATGGCTACACCTTC. Its translation: CAGSAGQGDGYTF.